This TCR beta chain is from a study of glioma-infiltrating T cells after dendritic cell vaccination. Overall study context: Samples are from glioblastoma patients in Phase I and II dendritic cell vaccine trials. Patients received autologous tumor lysate-pulsed dendritic cell vaccination between about 2003 and 2012.

Only one count was recorded for this clone. Patients had residual fresh-frozen tumor tissue and more than two years of survival data. The PCR used 60 V beta and 13 J beta primers. The repertoire was sequenced with immunoSEQ multiplex PCR; TCRdb's copy has only in-frame clones and lacks some. The table shows roughly 83,000 clones, with just over 85% occurring only once. The material was blood, obtained before dendritic cell vaccination. This TCR was sampled from a human donor with glioblastoma.

In DNA, the CDR3 is TGTGCCAGCTCACCACTTCTGGGTCAAGCGGGAACGGGGGACGAGCAGTACTTC. As protein: CASSPLLGQAGTGDEQYF. The chain is built from TRBV18 and TRBJ2-7; 7 nucleotides match TRBD2. Germline CDR1 reads KGHSH; CDR2 reads LQKENI. With V trimmed by 1 base and J by 5 bases, 17 bases remained unmatched. The CDR3 extends over 18 amino acids.